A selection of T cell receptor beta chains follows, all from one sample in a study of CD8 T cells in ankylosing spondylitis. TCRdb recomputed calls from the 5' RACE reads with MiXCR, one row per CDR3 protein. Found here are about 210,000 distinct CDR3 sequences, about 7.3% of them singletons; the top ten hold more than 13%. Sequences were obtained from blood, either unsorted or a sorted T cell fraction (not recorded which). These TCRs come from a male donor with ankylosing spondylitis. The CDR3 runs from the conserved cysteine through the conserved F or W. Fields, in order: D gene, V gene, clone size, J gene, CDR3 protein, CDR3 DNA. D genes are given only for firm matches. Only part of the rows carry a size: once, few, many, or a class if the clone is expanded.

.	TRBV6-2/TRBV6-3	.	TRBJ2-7	CASSPPRGKVGEQYF	TGTGCCAGCAGTCCGCCCAGAGGGAAGGTCGGCGAGCAGTACTTC
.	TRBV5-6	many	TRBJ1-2	CASSLQGRDGYTF	TGTGCCAGCAGCTTACAGGGAAGGGATGGCTACACCTTC
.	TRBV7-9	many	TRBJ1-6	CASSGQLDNSPLHF	TGTGCCAGTTCCGGACAGCTAGATAATTCACCCCTCCACTTT
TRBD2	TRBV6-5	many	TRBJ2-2	CASSSTSGRAPGELFF	TGTGCCAGCAGTTCTACTAGCGGGAGGGCCCCCGGGGAGCTGTTTTTT
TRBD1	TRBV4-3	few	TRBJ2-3	CASSRRTGTGDTQYF	TGCGCCAGCAGCCGTCGGACCGGGACAGGAGATACGCAGTATTTT
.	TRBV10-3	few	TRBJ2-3	CAISGLADRTDTQYF	TGTGCCATCAGTGGTTTAGCGGACCGCACAGATACGCAGTATTTT
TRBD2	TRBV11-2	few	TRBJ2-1	CASSLDLSPSGIGNEQFF	TGTGCCAGCAGCTTAGATCTATCGCCTAGCGGGATCGGGAATGAGCAGTTCTTC
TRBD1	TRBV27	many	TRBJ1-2	CASSLGQGRWYGYTF	TGTGCCAGCAGTTTGGGACAGGGGAGATGGTATGGCTACACCTTC
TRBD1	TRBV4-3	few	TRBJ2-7	CASSQDAETGFSYEQYF	TGCGCCAGCAGCCAAGATGCGGAGACAGGGTTCTCCTACGAGCAGTACTTC
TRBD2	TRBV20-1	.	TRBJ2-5	CSGTKRGEYQETQYF	TGCAGTGGTACAAAGCGGGGGGAGTACCAAGAGACCCAGTACTTC
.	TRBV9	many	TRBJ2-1	CASSGRGSGDSSYNEQFF	TGTGCCAGCAGCGGACGTGGGTCGGGAGATAGCTCCTACAATGAGCAGTTCTTC
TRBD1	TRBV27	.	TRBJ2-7	CASSLRTGAHYRSYEQYF	TGTGCCAGCAGCCTCAGGACAGGGGCGCACTACCGCTCCTACGAGCAGTACTTC
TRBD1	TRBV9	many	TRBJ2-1	CASSVRTGDTYNEQFF	TGTGCCAGCAGCGTGAGGACAGGGGATACCTACAATGAGCAGTTCTTC
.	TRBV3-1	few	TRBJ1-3	CASSQVELTATLDTIYF	TGTGCCAGCAGCCAAGTAGAACTGACAGCCACCCTGGACACCATATATTTT
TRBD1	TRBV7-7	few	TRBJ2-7	CASSLGQGPSYEQYF	TGTGCTAGCAGCTTAGGACAGGGCCCCTCCTACGAGCAGTACTTC
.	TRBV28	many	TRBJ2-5	CATREGGVAWWQETQYF	TGTGCCACCCGGGAAGGGGGGGTGGCCTGGTGGCAAGAGACCCAGTACTTC
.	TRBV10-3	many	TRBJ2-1	CAISEGGIDEQFF	TGTGCCATCAGTGAGGGGGGGATTGATGAGCAGTTCTTC
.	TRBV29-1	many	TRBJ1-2	CSAVRDRGTYGYTF	TGCAGCGCTGTCCGGGACCGTGGAACCTATGGCTACACCTTC
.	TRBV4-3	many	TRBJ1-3	CASSRDYSGNTIYF	TGCGCCAGCAGCAGAGACTACTCTGGAAACACCATATATTTT
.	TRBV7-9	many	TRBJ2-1	CASSMFTSEGPLF	TGTGCCAGCAGCATGTTCACCAGTGAGGGGCCTCTCTTC
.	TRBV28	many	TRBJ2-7	CASRKRDRHEQYF	TGTGCCAGCAGGAAACGGGACCGCCACGAGCAGTACTTC
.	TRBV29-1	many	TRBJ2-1	CSVSGNYNEQFF	TGCAGCGTTAGTGGCAACTACAATGAGCAGTTCTTC
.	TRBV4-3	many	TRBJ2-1	CASSQDGGSYNEQFF	TGCGCCAGCAGCCAAGATGGGGGGTCCTACAATGAGCAGTTCTTC
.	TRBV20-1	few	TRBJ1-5	CSAPDNELDQPQHF	TGCAGTGCTCCCGACAACGAACTAGATCAGCCCCAGCATTTT
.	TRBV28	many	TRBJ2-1	CASSWGLYEYNEQFF	TGTGCCAGCAGCTGGGGACTTTACGAATACAATGAGCAGTTCTTC
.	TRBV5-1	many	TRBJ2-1	CASRPPDSYNEQFF	TGCGCCAGCAGACCGCCTGACTCCTACAATGAGCAGTTCTTC
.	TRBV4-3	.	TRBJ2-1	CASSQESNGLYNEQFF	TGCGCCAGCAGCCAAGAATCGAATGGGCTATACAATGAGCAGTTCTTC
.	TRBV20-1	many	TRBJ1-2	CSARQTASNYGYTF	TGCAGTGCTAGGCAGACAGCCTCTAACTATGGCTACACCTTC
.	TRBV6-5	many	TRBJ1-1	CASSYSKYMNTEAFF	TGTGCCAGCAGTTACTCGAAATACATGAACACTGAAGCTTTCTTT
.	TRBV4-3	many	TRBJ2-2	CASSQDRRKTGELFF	TGCGCCAGCAGCCAAGATAGAAGGAAAACCGGGGAGCTGTTTTTT
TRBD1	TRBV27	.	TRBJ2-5	CASSLTDRAEETQYF	TGTGCCAGCAGTCTAACCGACAGGGCCGAGGAGACCCAGTACTTC
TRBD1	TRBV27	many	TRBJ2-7	CASSLSGTGAYYEQYF	TGTGCCAGCAGTTTATCGGGGACAGGGGCCTACTACGAGCAGTACTTC
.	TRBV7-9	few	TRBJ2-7	CASSLARSEQYF	TGTGCCAGCAGCTTAGCACGCAGCGAGCAGTACTTC
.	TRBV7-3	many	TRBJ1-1	CARLKTAKGGMNTEAFF	TGTGCCAGACTAAAAACCGCCAAGGGGGGCATGAACACTGAAGCTTTCTTT
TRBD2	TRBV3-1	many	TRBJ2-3	CASSLERGATDTQYF	TGTGCCAGCAGCCTAGAGCGGGGGGCGACAGATACGCAGTATTTT
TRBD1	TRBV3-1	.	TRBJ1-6	CASSQGNRGPEAVNSPLHF	TGTGCCAGCAGCCAAGGTAACAGGGGGCCAGAAGCCGTAAATTCACCCCTCCACTTT
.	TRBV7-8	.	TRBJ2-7	CASSLYRTSYEQYF	TGTGCCAGCAGCTTATACCGGACGTCCTACGAGCAGTACTTC
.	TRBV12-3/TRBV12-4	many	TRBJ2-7	CASSFARENPYEQYF	TGTGCCAGCAGTTTCGCCAGGGAAAACCCCTACGAGCAGTACTTC
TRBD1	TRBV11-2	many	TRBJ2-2	CASSLNRGRGTGELFF	TGTGCCAGCAGCCTGAACAGGGGACGCGGGACCGGGGAGCTGTTTTTT
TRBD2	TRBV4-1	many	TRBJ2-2	CASSQVSGREGSGELFF	TGCGCCAGCAGCCAAGTTAGCGGGAGGGAAGGTTCCGGGGAGCTGTTTTTT
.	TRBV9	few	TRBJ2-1	CASSQRGAYNEQFF	TGTGCCAGCAGTCAAAGGGGCGCCTACAATGAGCAGTTCTTC
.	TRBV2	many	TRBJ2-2	CASSEAGGSPGELFF	TGTGCCAGCAGTGAAGCGGGTGGGTCCCCCGGGGAGCTGTTTTTT
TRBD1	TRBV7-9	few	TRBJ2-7	CASSSGTGGAEQYF	TGTGCCAGCAGTTCCGGGACAGGGGGCGCCGAGCAGTACTTC
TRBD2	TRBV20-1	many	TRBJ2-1	CSAPTSGRSYNEQFF	TGCAGTGCTCCTACTAGCGGGAGGTCCTACAATGAGCAGTTCTTC
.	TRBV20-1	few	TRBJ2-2	CSASTGTPSTGELFF	TGCAGTGCCTCCACCGGGACTCCCAGCACCGGGGAGCTGTTTTTT
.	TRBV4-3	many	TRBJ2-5	CASSQDILEETQYF	TGCGCCAGCAGCCAAGATATTTTGGAAGAGACCCAGTACTTC
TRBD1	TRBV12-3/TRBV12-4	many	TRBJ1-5	CASSLGRGPYQPQHF	TGTGCCAGCAGTTTAGGCAGGGGGCCCTATCAGCCCCAGCATTTT
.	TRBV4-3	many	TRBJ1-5	CASSRGVEWPRNQPQHF	TGCGCCAGCAGCCGGGGGGTCGAGTGGCCACGGAATCAGCCCCAGCATTTT
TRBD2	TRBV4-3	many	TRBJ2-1	CASSQALAGEGSSYNEQFF	TGCGCCAGCAGCCAAGCACTAGCGGGAGAGGGAAGCTCCTACAATGAGCAGTTCTTC
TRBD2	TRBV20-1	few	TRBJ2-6	CSAIHRAGGHFEAGANVLTF	TGCAGTGCTATCCACAGAGCGGGGGGGCACTTCGAAGCTGGGGCCAACGTCCTGACTTTC